The clone carrying this T cell receptor beta chain was counted a few times. A much larger clone lies one base from this, so it may be a read error. Reasons for excluding patients were uncontrolled infection, other autoimmune disease, pregnancy or lactation. The CDR3 contains 15 residues. CDR1 and CDR2 (germline): LNHDA, SQIVND (reference sequence). The sample comes from a study of T cells in Graves' hyperthyroidism and ophthalmopathy. The investigators amplified TCR beta CDR3 regions from RNA transcripts. First-round RT-PCR with HTBI primers amplified the TCR CDR3 region. TCRdb re-called the multiplex PCR reads through MiXCR, storing one row per CDR3 protein. This table holds under 450,000 distinct CDR3 sequences, about 13% found once.

The V gene is TRBV19, the J gene TRBJ1-2; D is unclear. The sample comprised blood. The sequence came from a man aged 25-45 years with Graves' hyperthyroidism that later progressed to Graves' ophthalmopathy. DNA for the CDR3: TGTGCCAGTAGTATACGCGTGGGCCGAAACTATGGCCACACCTTC. This encodes CASSIRVGRNYGHTF.